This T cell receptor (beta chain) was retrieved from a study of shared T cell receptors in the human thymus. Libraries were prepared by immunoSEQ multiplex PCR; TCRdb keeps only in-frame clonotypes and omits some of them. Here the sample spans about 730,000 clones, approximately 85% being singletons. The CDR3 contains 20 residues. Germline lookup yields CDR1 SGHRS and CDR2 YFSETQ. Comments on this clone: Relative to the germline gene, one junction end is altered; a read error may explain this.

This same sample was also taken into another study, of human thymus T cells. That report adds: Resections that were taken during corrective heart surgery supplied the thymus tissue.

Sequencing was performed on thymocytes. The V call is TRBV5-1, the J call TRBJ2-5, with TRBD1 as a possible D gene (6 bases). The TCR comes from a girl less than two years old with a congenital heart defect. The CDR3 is CASSLEFYRLGRGSQETQYF. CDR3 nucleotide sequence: TGCGCCAGCAGCTTGGAGTTCTATCGTTTAGGCAGGGGTTCCCAAGAAACCCAGTACTTC.